These 17 T cell receptor beta chains originate from one sample sequenced in a study of blood T cell repertoires in COVID-19. The protocol was immunoSEQ multiplex PCR, while the TCRdb copy is restricted to in-frame clones and leaves out a portion. The data hold 25,000 to 35,000 clones, with 90% observed a single time. The sequencing sample was made of peripheral blood. Every receptor here comes from a human donor in a cohort sampled during active COVID-19.

This clone has more than one count but fewer than ten. The V call is TRBV20-1, the J call TRBJ2-2; D is uncertain. This CDR3 has 11 amino acids. Germline CDR1 is DFQATT and CDR2 is SNEGSKA (reference sequence). Trimming removed 0 bases at V and 7 bases at J, with 3 bases between. The CDR3 DNA sequence: TGCAGTGCTAGAGACGTCGGGGAGCTGTTTTTT. Protein product: CSARDVGELFF.

The chain is built from TRBV19 and TRBJ1-5; 7 bases agree with TRBD1. There are 19 residues in the CDR3. From germline, CDR1 is LNHDA and CDR2 SQIVND (reference sequence). The junction had 11 bases not matched to a gene; V was cut back by 0 bases and J by 0 bases. The CDR3 loop is CASSIDRQGGRVSNQPQHF. The CDR3 region has the DNA TGTGCCAGTAGTATAGATCGCCAGGGGGGTCGGGTTAGCAATCAGCCCCAGCATTTT. Looking up the rest from reference TRBV19 and TRBJ1-5 gives the full variable domain: DGGITQSPKYLFRKEGQNVTLSCEQNLNHDAMYWYRQDPGQGLRLIYYSQIVNDFQKGDIAEGYSVSREKKESFPLTVTSAQKNPTAFYLCASSIDRQGGRVSNQPQHFGDGTRLSIL.

The rearrangement joins TRBV28 to TRBJ2-2; D ambiguous. Trimming shortened V by 3 bases and J by 4 bases, and 6 bases separated the two germline ends. The CDR3 sequence is 13 residues long. Looked up from germline, CDR1 is MDHEN and CDR2 is SYDVKM. This CDR3 reads CASSFTGTGELFF. In DNA form, the CDR3 reads TGTGCCAGCAGTTTCACCGGCACCGGGGAGCTGTTTTTT.

This rearrangement joins TRBV14 to TRBJ2-7; 8 nucleotides line up with TRBD2. The length of the CDR3 is 15 residues. Germline V gives CDR1 SGHDN, CDR2 FVKESK. V shed 0 bases, J shed 5 bases, and the junction held 6 bases outside the gene matches. CDR3 sequence (DNA): TGTGCCAGCAGCCAAGATCTCGGGAGGGCCCACGAGCAGTACTTC. Its protein product is CASSQDLGRAHEQYF.

The V and J genes are TRBV6-5 and TRBJ2-5, with TRBD1 identical over 10 bases. CDR1 is MNHEY, CDR2 SVGAGI, per germline. The V gene end was trimmed by 2 bases and the J gene end by 5 bases; junction bases not matched to a gene: 5. The CDR3 extends over 15 amino acids. The CDR3 DNA sequence: TGTGCCAGCAGTTACGATTGGACAGGGGGGGAGACCCAGTACTTC. Residues: CASSYDWTGGETQYF.

The gene calls are TRBV4-1 and TRBJ1-4; 8 bases match TRBD1. The CDR3 is 16 residues long. The V and J ends lost 1 base and 8 bases, in that order; junction bases with no gene match: 9. Per the germline V gene, CDR1 is MGHRA and CDR2 is YSYEKL. Written as DNA, the CDR3 is TGCGCCAGCAGCCAAGCCACGGACAGGGACGTAGAAAAACTGTTTTTT. It encodes CASSQATDRDVEKLFF.

The chain links TRBV19 to TRBJ1-5, with D possibly TRBD1 on 5 matching bases. Germline values: CDR1 LNHDA, CDR2 SQIVND (reference sequence). The V end lost 6 bases, the J end lost 5 bases, and 20 bases lay between the germline ends. The CDR3 extends over 16 amino acids. The CDR3, as DNA: TGTGCCAGTAGCCCTCGGGATCGGGGGATTTATCAGCCCCAGCATTTT. It encodes CASSPRDRGIYQPQHF. The variable domain in full, with the rest retrieved from reference TRBV19 and TRBJ1-5, is DGGITQSPKYLFRKEGQNVTLSCEQNLNHDAMYWYRQDPGQGLRLIYYSQIVNDFQKGDIAEGYSVSREKKESFPLTVTSAQKNPTAFYLCASSPRDRGIYQPQHFGDGTRLSIL.

V gene TRBV19 combines with J gene TRBJ2-7; 7 nucleotides agree with TRBD1. CDR1 is LNHDA and CDR2 is SQIVND in the germline V gene (reference sequence). The CDR3 covers 15 residues. V dropped 3 bases and J dropped 1; count of bases not matched to a gene: 6. Here the CDR3 reads CASSIYRGESYEQYF. For the CDR3, the DNA is TGTGCCAGTAGTATTTACAGGGGCGAGTCCTACGAGCAGTACTTC.

In this sample, this clone turned up once. The chain links TRBV18 to TRBJ2-5, with 7 bases aligning to TRBD1. Germline CDR1 reads KGHSH; CDR2 reads LQKENI. The CDR3 covers 15 residues. Trimming cost V 2 bases and J 1 base; bases outside gene matches: 4. The CDR3 DNA sequence: TGTGCCAGCTCACCATCGGGACAGCTCCAAGAGACCCAGTACTTC. Translated: CASSPSGQLQETQYF.

The J gene is TRBJ2-1, the V gene TRBV24-1, with D unresolved. Trimming took 3 bases from V and 4 from J, leaving 9 bases between them. CDR3 length: 14 residues. Germline CDR1 is KGHDR and CDR2 is SFDVKD. In DNA form, the CDR3 reads TGTGCCACCAGTGATAACAACCCTTACAATGAGCAGTTCTTC. Amino acids: CATSDNNPYNEQFF.

The chain recombines TRBV5-1 with TRBJ1-1, with unresolved D. The germline CDR1 and CDR2 sequences are SGHRS and YFSETQ. The CDR3 runs 13 residues. Trimming left V 4 bases short and J 14 bases short, with 21 bases between. The CDR3 sequence: CASSLEGRDKGFF. In DNA, the CDR3 is TGCGCCAGCAGCCTGGAGGGTCGGGATAAGGGCTTCTTT.

This chain links TRBV29-1 with TRBJ2-7, with D maybe TRBD1 (6 bases). The germline V gene encodes CDR1 SQVTM and CDR2 ANQGSEA. The CDR3 consists of 15 residues. The V and J ends lost 1 base and 3 bases respectively, with 16 bases between them. The CDR3 DNA reads as TGCAGCGTTGAAGGACAGGCCGGCTGGGGCTACGAGCAGTACTTC. Amino acids: CSVEGQAGWGYEQYF.

V gene TRBV5-1 combines with J gene TRBJ1-2, with TRBD1 identical over 9 bases. Germline lookup yields CDR1 SGHRS and CDR2 YFSETQ. After removal of 2 bases from V and 4 bases from J, the junction contained 3 bases not matched to a gene. The CDR3 is 14 residues long. Here the CDR3 reads CASSFGTGSYGYTF. DNA of the CDR3: TGCGCCAGCAGCTTCGGGACAGGGTCCTATGGCTACACCTTC.

This chain uses TRBV12-5 with TRBJ1-2, with TRBD1 matching 8 bases. Germline CDR1 LGHNT, CDR2 FRNRAP. J lost 6 bases, V lost 6 bases, and 9 bases had no gene match. This CDR3 has 14 amino acids. CDR3 bases: TGTGCTAGTGGGGAAGGACAGGGATCTGATGGCTACACCTTC. Translating it yields CASGEGQGSDGYTF. Full variable domain (rest looked up from reference TRBV12-5 and TRBJ1-2): DARVTQTPRHKVTEMGQEVTMRCQPILGHNTVFWYRQTMMQGLELLAYFRNRAPLDDSGMPKDRFSAEMPDATLATLKIQPSEPRDSAVYFCASGEGQGSDGYTFGSGTRLTVV.

This clone is medium-sized. This sequence joins TRBV6-6 and TRBJ2-7; a possible D gene is TRBD2 (6 bases). Germline assignment: CDR1 MNHNY and CDR2 SVGAGI (reference sequence). This CDR3 is built from 15 residues. V was clipped by 2 bases and J by 3 bases, with 14 bases between them. The CDR3 DNA reads as TGTGCCAGCAGTTACGGAGGGGACCGGTTCTACGAGCAGTACTTC. Its translation: CASSYGGDRFYEQYF.

The gene calls are TRBV19 and TRBJ1-1; 7 bases map to TRBD1. V shed 7 bases and J 1 base; nucleotides not matched to a gene: 9. This CDR3 has 15 amino acids. Germline assignment: CDR1 LNHDA and CDR2 SQIVND (reference sequence). CDR3 sequence: CASKEGASGNTEAFF. CDR3 nucleotides: TGTGCCAGTAAGGAGGGGGCTTCGGGGAACACTGAAGCTTTCTTT.

J is TRBJ2-1 and V is TRBV24-1; 14 nucleotides align to TRBD2. From germline, CDR1 is KGHDR and CDR2 SFDVKD. The V and J ends lost 4 bases and 8 bases, in that order; junction bases with no gene match: 9. The CDR3 totals 17 residues. The CDR3 sequence is CATSDAGTSGSRDEQFF. CDR3 sequence (DNA): TGTGCCACCAGTGACGCCGGGACTAGCGGGAGTAGGGATGAGCAGTTCTTC.